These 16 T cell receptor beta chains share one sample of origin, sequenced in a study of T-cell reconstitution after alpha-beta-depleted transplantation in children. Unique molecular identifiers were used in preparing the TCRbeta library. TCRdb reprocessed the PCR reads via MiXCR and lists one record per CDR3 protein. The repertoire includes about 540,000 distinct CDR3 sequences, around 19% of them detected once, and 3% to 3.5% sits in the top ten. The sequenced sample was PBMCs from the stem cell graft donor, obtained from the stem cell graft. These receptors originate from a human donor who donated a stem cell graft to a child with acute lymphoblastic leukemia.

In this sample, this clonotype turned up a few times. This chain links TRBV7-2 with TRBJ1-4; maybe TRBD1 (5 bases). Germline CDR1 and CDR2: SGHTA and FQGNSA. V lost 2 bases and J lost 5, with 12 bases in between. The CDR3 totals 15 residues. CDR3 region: CASSLSGSVNEKLFF. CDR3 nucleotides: TGTGCCAGCAGCTTATCAGGGTCTGTAAATGAAAAACTGTTTTTT.

CDR3 sequence: CASSLGTLSSYEQYF. The DNA of the CDR3 is TGTGCCAGCAGCTTAGGTACGCTGTCCTCCTACGAGCAGTACTTC. The chain carries TRBV7-2 and TRBJ2-7; D gene ambiguous. V was cut by 1 base and J by 0 bases, with 10 bases left in between. The CDR3 loop spans 15 amino acids. Per the germline V gene, CDR1 is SGHTA and CDR2 is FQGNSA.

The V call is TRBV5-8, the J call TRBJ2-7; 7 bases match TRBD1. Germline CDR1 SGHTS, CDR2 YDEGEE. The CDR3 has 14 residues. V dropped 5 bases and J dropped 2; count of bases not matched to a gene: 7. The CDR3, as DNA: TGTGCCAGCAGGATTCCCGGGACAGCCTACGAGCAGTACTTC. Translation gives CASRIPGTAYEQYF. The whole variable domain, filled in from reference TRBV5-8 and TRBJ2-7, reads EAGVTQSPTHLIKTRGQQATLRCSPISGHTSVYWYQQALGLGLQFLLWYDEGEERNRGNFPPRFSGRQFPNYSSELNVNALELEDSALYLCASRIPGTAYEQYFGPGTRLTVT.

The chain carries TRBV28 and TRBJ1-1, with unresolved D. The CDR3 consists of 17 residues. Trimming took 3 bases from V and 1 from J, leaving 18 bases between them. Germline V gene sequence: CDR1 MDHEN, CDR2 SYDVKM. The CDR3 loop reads CASSFKVTEPQNTEAFF. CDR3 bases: TGTGCCAGCAGTTTCAAGGTTACGGAACCTCAGAACACTGAAGCTTTCTTT.

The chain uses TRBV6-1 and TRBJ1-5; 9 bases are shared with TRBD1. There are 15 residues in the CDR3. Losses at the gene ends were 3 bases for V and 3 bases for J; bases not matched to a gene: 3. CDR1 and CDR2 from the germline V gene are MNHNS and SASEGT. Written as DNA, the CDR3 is TGTGCCAGCAGTGATACAGGGGGCCCCAATCAGCCCCAGCATTTT. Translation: CASSDTGGPNQPQHF.

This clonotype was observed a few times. The CDR3 nucleotides read TGCGCCAGCAGCGATGGGTTGAGGTATGGCTACACCTTC. It translates to CASSDGLRYGYTF. The chain couples TRBV5-1 to TRBJ1-2; D ambiguous. The CDR3 is 13 residues long. Trimming took 4 bases from V and 5 from J, leaving 12 bases between them. Germline loops: CDR1 SGHRS, CDR2 YFSETQ. Using reference TRBV5-1 and TRBJ1-2 for the parts outside the CDR3, the full variable domain is KAGVTQTPRYLIKTRGQQVTLSCSPISGHRSVSWYQQTPGQGLQFLFEYFSETQRNKGNFPGRFSGRQFSNSRSEMNVSTLELGDSALYLCASSDGLRYGYTFGSGTRLTVV.

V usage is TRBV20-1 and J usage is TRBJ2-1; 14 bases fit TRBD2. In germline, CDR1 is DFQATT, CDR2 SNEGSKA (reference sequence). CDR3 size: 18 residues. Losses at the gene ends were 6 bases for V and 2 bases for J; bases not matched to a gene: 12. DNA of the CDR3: TGCAGTGCGATGGGGACTAGCGGGAGTATTGGGACCTACAATGAGCAGTTCTTC. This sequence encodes CSAMGTSGSIGTYNEQFF.

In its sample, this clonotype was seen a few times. CDR3 region: CASSPSPTEGVYEQYF. CDR3 coding DNA: TGTGCCAGCAGTCCTAGTCCGACAGAGGGGGTCTACGAGCAGTACTTC. This chain joins TRBV12-3 or TRBV12-4 and TRBJ2-7, with TRBD1 as a possible D gene (6 bases). V lost 5 bases and J lost 3, with 20 bases in between. This CDR3 contains 16 residues.

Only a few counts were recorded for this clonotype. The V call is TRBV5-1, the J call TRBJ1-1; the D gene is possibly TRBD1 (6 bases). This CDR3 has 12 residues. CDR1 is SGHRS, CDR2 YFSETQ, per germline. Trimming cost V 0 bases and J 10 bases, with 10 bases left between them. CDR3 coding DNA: TGCGCCAGCAGCTTGGACAGGGAGCGAGCTTTCTTT. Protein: CASSLDRERAFF.

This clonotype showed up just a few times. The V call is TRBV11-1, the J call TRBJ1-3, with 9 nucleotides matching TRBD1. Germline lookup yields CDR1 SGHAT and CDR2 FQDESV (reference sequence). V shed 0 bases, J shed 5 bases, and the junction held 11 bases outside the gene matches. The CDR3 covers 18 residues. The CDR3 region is CASSLASRDRDTRNTIYF. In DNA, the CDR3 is TGTGCCAGCAGCTTAGCGTCCCGGGACAGGGATACGAGAAACACCATATATTTT.

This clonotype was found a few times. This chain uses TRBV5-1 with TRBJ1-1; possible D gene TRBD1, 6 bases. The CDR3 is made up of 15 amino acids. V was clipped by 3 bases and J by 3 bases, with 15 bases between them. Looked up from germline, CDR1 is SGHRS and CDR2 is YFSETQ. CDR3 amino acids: CASSSQTGRDTEAFF. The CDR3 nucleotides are TGCGCCAGCAGCTCCCAAACAGGGCGGGACACTGAAGCTTTCTTT.

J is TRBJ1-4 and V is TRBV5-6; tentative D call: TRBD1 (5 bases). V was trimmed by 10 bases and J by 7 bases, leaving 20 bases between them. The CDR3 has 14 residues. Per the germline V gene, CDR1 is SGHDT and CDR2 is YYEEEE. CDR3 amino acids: CASRRAGWTEKLFF. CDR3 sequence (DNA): TGTGCCTCTCGTCGGGCAGGGTGGACTGAAAAACTGTTTTTT.

The CDR3 nucleotides are TGTGCCAGCAGCTCGTGGACTAGCCTGGAGACCCAGTACTTC. Translation: CASSSWTSLETQYF. This chain connects TRBV11-2 to TRBJ2-5; 8 bases align to TRBD2. The germline gives CDR1 SGHAT, CDR2 FQNNGV. The CDR3 spans 14 residues. V was pared by 4 bases and J by 5 bases, with 6 bases of the junction left unmatched.

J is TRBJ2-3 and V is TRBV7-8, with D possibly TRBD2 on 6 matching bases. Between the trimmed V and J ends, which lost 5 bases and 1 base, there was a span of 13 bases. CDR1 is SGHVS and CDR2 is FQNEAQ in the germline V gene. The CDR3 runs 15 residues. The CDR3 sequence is CASSAGGIGTDTQYF. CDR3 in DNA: TGTGCCAGCAGCGCTGGCGGGATTGGCACAGATACGCAGTATTTT.

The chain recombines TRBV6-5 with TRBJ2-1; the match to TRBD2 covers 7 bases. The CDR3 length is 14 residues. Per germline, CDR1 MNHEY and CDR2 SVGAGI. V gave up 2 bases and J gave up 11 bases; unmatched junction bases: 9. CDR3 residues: CASSYGGRGNKQFF. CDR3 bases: TGTGCCAGCAGTTACGGCGGGAGAGGGAATAAGCAGTTCTTC.

The CDR3, as DNA: TGTGCCAGCAGCCTGACAGTGCCAGATACGCAGTATTTT. Translated: CASSLTVPDTQYF. The chain joins TRBV12-3 or TRBV12-4 to TRBJ2-3; D may be TRBD1 (5 bases). This CDR3 spans 13 amino acids. The ends were cut back, 6 bases at V and 4 bases at J, with 11 bases in the middle.